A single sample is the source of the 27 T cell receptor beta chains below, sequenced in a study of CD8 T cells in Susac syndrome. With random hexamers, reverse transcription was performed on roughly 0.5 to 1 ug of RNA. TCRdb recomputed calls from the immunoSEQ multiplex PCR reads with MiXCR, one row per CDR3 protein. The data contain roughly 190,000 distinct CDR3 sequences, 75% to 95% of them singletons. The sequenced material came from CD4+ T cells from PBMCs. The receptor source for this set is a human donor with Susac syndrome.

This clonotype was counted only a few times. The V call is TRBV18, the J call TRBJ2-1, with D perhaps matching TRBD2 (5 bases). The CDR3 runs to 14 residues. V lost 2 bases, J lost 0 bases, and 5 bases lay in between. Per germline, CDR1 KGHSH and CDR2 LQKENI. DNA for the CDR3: TGTGCCAGCTCACCAGGGAGCTCCTACAATGAGCAGTTCTTC. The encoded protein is CASSPGSSYNEQFF.

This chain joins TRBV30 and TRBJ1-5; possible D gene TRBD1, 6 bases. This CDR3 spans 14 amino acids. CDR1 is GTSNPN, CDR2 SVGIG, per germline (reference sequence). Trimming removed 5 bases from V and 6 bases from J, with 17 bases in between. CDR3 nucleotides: TGTGCCTGGGCGAAAGGGGGGGGGCGTCAGCCCCAGCATTTT. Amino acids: CAWAKGGGRQPQHF.

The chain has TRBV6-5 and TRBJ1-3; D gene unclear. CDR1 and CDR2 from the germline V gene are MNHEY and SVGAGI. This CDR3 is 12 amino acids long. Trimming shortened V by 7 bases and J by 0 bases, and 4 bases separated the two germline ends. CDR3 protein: CASTNSGNTIYF. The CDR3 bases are TGTGCCAGCACCAACTCTGGAAACACCATATATTTT.

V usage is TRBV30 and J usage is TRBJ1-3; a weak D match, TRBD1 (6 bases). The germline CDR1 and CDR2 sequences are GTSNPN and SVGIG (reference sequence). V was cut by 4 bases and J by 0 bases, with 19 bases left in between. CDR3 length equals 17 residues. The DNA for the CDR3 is TGTGCCTGGAAGAAAACTAAAACAGGGAGCTCTGGAAACACCATATATTTT. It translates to CAWKKTKTGSSGNTIYF.

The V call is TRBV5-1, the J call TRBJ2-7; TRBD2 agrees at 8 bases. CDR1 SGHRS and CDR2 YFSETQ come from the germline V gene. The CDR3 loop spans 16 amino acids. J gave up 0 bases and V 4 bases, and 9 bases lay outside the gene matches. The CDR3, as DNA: TGCGCCAGCAGCCGTATATCCCGGGGGGGCTCCTACGAGCAGTACTTC. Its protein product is CASSRISRGGSYEQYF.

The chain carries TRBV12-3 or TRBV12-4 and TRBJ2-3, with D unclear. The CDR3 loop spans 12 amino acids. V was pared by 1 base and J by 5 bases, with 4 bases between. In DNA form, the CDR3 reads TGTGCCAGCAGTTTAGTTCGAGATACGCAGTATTTT. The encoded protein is CASSLVRDTQYF.

This CDR3 reads CSVGENRGITNEKLFF. In DNA, the CDR3 is TGCAGCGTTGGGGAAAACAGGGGGATAACTAATGAAAAACTGTTTTTT. The chain uses TRBV29-1 and TRBJ1-4; 8 nucleotides align to TRBD1. J was trimmed by 1 base and V by 4 bases; bases with no gene match: 8. Germline loops: CDR1 SQVTM, CDR2 ANQGSEA. The CDR3 spans 16 residues.

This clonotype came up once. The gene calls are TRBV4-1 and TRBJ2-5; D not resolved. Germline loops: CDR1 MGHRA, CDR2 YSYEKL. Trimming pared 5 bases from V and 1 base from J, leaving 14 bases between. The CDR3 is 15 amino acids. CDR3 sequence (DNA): TGCGCCAGCAGCATCGGCATTACTTCCCAAGAGACCCAGTACTTC. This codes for CASSIGITSQETQYF.

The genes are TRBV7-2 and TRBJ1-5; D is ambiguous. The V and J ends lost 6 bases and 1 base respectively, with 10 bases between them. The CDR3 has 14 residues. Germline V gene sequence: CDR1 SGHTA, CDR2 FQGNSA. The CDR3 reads CASRDPGSNQPQHF. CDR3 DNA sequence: TGTGCCAGCAGGGACCCTGGAAGCAATCAGCCCCAGCATTTT.

The CDR3 sequence: CAWSVERRDWIHYEQYF. CDR3 nucleotide sequence: TGTGCCTGGAGTGTAGAGCGTAGGGACTGGATACATTACGAGCAGTACTTC. The rearrangement links TRBV30 to TRBJ2-7; tentative D call: TRBD2 (6 bases). Germline V gives CDR1 GTSNPN, CDR2 SVGIG (reference sequence). Deletions cut 0 bases from V and 4 bases from J, with 22 bases between. CDR3 size: 17 residues.

CDR3 bases: TGTGCCAGTAGTATCCGACAGGACAATCAGCCCCAGCATTTT. This encodes CASSIRQDNQPQHF. V gene TRBV19 combines with J gene TRBJ1-5; tentatively, D is TRBD1 (6 bases). The CDR3 is 14 amino acids. Germline CDR1 and CDR2: LNHDA and SQIVND (reference sequence). The V end was cut by 3 bases, the J end by 3 bases, with 9 bases between.

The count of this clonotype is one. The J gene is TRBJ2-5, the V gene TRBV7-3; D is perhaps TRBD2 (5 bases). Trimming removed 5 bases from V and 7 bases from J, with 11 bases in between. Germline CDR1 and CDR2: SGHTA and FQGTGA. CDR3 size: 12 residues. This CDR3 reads CASSPGLGTQYF. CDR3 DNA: TGTGCCAGCAGCCCCGGACTTGGGACCCAGTACTTC.

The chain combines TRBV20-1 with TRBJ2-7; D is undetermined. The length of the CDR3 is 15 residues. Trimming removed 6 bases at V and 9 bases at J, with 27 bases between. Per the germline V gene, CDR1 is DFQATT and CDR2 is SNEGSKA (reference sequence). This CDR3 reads CSAKPTDRRTARQYF. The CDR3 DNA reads TGCAGTGCAAAACCTACGGACCGAAGGACCGCGAGGCAGTACTTC.

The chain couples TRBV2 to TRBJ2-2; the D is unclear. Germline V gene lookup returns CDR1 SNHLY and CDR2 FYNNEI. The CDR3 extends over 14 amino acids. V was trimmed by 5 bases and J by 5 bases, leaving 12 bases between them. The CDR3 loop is CASSRQAATGELFF. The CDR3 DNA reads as TGTGCCAGCAGTAGGCAGGCGGCGACCGGGGAGCTGTTTTTT. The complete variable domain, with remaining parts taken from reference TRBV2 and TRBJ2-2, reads EPEVTQTPSHQVTQMGQEVILRCVPISNHLYFYWYRQILGQKVEFLVSFYNNEISEKSEIFDDQFSVERPDGSNFTLKIRSTKLEDSAMYFCASSRQAATGELFFGEGSRLTVL.

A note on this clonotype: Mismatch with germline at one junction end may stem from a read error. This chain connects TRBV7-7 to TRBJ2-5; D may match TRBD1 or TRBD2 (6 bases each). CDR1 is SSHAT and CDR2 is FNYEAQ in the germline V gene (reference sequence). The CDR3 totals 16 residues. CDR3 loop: CASSLGGTRFEETQYF. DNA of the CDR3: TGTGCTAGCAGCTTAGGAGGGACACGATTTGAGGAGACCCAGTACTTC.

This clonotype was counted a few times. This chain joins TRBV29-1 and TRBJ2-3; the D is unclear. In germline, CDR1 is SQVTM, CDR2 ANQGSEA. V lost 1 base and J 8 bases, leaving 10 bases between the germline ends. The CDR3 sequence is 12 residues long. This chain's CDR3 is CSVEVSGATQYF. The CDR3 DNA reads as TGCAGCGTTGAAGTTTCCGGTGCTACGCAGTATTTT.

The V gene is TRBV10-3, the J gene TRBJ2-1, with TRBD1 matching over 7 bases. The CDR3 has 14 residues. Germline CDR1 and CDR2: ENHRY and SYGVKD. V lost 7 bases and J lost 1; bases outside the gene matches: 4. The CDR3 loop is CAIMSGGSYNEQFF. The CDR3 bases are TGTGCCATCATGTCAGGGGGATCCTACAATGAGCAGTTCTTC.

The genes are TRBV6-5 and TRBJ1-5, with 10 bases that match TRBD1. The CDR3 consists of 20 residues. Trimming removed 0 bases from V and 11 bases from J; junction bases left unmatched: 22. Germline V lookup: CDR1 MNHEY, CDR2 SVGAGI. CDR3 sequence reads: CASSYSATPVGTGALKTQHF. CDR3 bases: TGTGCCAGCAGTTACTCGGCGACGCCCGTGGGGACAGGGGCCCTAAAGACCCAGCATTTT.

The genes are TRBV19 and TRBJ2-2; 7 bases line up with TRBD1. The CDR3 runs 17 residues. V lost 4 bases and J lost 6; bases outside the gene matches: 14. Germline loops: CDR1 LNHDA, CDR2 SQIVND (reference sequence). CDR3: CASSTILKGAAAGELFF. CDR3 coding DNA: TGTGCCAGTAGTACGATTCTCAAGGGGGCCGCCGCCGGGGAGCTGTTTTTT.

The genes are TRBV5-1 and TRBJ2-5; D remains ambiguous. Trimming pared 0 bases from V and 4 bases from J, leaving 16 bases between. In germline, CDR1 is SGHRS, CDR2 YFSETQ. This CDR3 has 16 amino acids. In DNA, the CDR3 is TGCGCCAGCAGCTTGGCAGTACGTGGAAGAGGAGAGACCCAGTACTTC. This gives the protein CASSLAVRGRGETQYF.

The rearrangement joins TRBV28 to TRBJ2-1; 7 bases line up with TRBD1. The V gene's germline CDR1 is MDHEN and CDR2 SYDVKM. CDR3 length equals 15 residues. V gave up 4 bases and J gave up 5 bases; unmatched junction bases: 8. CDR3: CASSSIGTENNEQFF. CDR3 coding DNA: TGTGCCAGCAGTTCTATCGGGACAGAGAACAATGAGCAGTTCTTC.

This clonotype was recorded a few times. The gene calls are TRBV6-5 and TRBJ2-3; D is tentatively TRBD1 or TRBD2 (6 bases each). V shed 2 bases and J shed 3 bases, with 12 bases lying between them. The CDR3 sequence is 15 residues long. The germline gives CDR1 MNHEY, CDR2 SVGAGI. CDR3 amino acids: CASSYRRGQTDTQYF. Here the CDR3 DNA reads TGTGCCAGCAGTTACCGACGGGGGCAAACAGATACGCAGTATTTT.

CDR3 nucleotides: TGTGCCAGCAGAGCGAATCCTGGGACAGGGTCCTATGGCTACACCTTC. Its translation: CASRANPGTGSYGYTF. This chain links TRBV6-1 with TRBJ1-2, with TRBD1 matching 9 bases. With 6 bases clipped from V and 4 bases from J, the junction kept 12 bases outside the gene matches. Germline CDR1 MNHNS, CDR2 SASEGT. The CDR3 is made up of 16 amino acids.

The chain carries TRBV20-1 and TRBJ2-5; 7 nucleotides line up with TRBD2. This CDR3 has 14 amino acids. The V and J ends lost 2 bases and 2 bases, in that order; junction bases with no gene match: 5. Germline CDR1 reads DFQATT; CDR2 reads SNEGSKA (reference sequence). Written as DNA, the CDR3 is TGCAGTGCTAGAATGGGGGGGTTTCAAGAGACCCAGTACTTC. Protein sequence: CSARMGGFQETQYF.

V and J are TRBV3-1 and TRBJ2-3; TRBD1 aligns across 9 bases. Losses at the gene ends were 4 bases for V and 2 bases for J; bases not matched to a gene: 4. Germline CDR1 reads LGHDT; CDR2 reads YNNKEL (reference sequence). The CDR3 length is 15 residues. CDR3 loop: CASSPGTGNTDTQYF. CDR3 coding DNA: TGTGCCAGCAGCCCCGGGACAGGGAACACAGATACGCAGTATTTT.

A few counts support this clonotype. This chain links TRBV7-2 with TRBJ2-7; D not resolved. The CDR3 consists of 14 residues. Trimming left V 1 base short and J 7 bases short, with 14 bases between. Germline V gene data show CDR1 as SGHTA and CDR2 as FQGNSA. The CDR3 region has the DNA TGTGCCAGCAGCTTAGACGAGCCGGTCGGGGAGCAGTACTTC. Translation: CASSLDEPVGEQYF.

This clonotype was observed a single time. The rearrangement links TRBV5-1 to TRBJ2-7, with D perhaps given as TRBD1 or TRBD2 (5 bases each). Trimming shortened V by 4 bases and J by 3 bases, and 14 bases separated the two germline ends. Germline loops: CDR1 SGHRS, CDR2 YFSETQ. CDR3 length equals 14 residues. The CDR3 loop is CASSPRDRDYEQYF. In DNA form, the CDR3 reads TGCGCCAGCAGCCCCCGGGACCGAGACTACGAGCAGTACTTC.